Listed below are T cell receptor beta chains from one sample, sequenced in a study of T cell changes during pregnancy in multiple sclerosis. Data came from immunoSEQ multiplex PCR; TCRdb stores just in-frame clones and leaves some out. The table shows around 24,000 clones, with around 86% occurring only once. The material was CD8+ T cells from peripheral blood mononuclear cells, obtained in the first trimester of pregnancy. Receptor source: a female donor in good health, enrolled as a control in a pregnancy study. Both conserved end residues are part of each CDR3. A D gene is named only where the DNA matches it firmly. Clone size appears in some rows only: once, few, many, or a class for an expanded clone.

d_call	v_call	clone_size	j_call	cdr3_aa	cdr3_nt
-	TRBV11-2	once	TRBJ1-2	CASSLGASVVNYGYTF	TGTGCCAGCAGCTTAGGGGCGTCGGTAGTGAACTATGGCTACACCTTC
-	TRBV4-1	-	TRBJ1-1	CASSQGPQGETEAFF	TGCGCCAGCAGCCAAGGACCCCAGGGCGAGACTGAAGCTTTCTTT
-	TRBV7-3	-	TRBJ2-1	CASSPRGLSSYNEQFF	TGTGCCAGCAGCCCCCGAGGTCTCAGCTCCTACAATGAGCAGTTCTTC
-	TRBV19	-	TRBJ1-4	CASRQQGYVEKLFF	TGTGCCAGTAGGCAGCAGGGGTACGTTGAAAAACTGTTTTTT
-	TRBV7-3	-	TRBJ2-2	CASSRGGELFF	TGTGCCAGCAGTAGGGGTGGGGAGCTGTTTTTT
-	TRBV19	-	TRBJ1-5	CASSIGVQALNQPQHF	TGTGCCAGTAGTATCGGCGTGCAGGCCCTCAATCAGCCCCAGCATTTT
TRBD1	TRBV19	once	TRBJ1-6	CASAGTVRRPLHF	TGTGCCAGTGCCGGGACAGTAAGGAGGCCCCTCCACTTT
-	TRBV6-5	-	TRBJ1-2	CASRGGGYGYTF	TGTGCCAGTCGGGGGGGCGGCTATGGCTACACCTTC
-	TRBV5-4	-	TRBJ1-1	CASSFGSVMNTEAFF	TGTGCCAGCAGCTTTGGCAGCGTCATGAACACTGAAGCTTTCTTT
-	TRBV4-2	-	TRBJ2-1	CASSQEEGDANEQFF	TGTGCCAGCAGCCAAGAAGAGGGAGACGCAAATGAGCAGTTCTTC
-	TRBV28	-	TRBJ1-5	CASSLRQYSNQPQHF	TGTGCCAGCAGTTTGAGACAGTATAGCAATCAGCCCCAGCATTTT
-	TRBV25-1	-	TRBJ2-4	CASSEEGGLAKNIQYF	TGTGCCAGCAGTGAGGAAGGGGGTCTGGCCAAAAACATTCAGTACTTC
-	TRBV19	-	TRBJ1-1	CASNKPWEGNTEAFF	TGTGCCAGCAACAAACCCTGGGAGGGGAACACTGAAGCTTTCTTT
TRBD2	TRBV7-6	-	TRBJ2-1	CASSFTAGADSYNEQFF	TGTGCCAGCAGTTTTACAGCGGGGGCCGACTCCTACAATGAGCAGTTCTTC
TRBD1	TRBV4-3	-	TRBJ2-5	CASSQDRTGLETQYF	TGCGCCAGCAGCCAAGACCGGACAGGGCTGGAGACCCAGTACTTC
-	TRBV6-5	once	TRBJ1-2	CASSYAGVDGYTF	TGTGCCAGCAGTTACGCAGGGGTGGATGGCTACACCTTC
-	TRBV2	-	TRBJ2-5	CAIQNPGIETQYF	TGTGCCATTCAGAACCCAGGGATTGAGACCCAGTACTTC
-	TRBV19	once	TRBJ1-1	CASSENRWRANTEAFF	TGTGCCAGTAGCGAGAACAGGTGGCGAGCGAACACTGAAGCTTTCTTT
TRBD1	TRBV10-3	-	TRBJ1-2	CATHWGTGGIDYGYTF	TGTGCCACCCATTGGGGGACAGGGGGGATTGACTATGGCTACACCTTC
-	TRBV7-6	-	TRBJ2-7	CASSLGGGYEQYF	TGTGCCAGCAGCTTAGGAGGGGGCTACGAGCAGTACTTC
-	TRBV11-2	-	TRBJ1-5	CASSPGGAGNQPQHF	TGTGCCAGCAGCCCGGGCGGGGCTGGCAATCAGCCCCAGCATTTT
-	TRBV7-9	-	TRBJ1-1	CASSSIMGAGIGNTEAFF	TGTGCCAGCAGCTCAATTATGGGGGCAGGGATAGGGAACACTGAAGCTTTCTTT
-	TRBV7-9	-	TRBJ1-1	CASSPQMNTEAFF	TGTGCCAGCAGCCCCCAAATGAACACTGAAGCTTTCTTT
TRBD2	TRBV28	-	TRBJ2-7	CASIERGRVYEQYF	TGTGCCAGCATCGAGCGGGGGAGAGTCTACGAGCAGTACTTC
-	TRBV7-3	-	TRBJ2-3	CASSPLGGTSTDTQYF	TGTGCCAGCAGCCCTCTGGGGGGAACTAGCACAGATACGCAGTATTTT
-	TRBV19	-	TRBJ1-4	CASSIRREATNEKLFF	TGTGCCAGTAGTATTCGCAGGGAGGCAACTAATGAAAAACTGTTTTTT
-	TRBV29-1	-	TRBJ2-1	CSVATGSTSYNEQFF	TGCAGCGTTGCAACAGGGTCGACATCCTACAATGAGCAGTTCTTC
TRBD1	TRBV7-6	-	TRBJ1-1	CASMSRDRDTEAFF	TGTGCCAGCATGTCAAGGGACAGGGACACTGAAGCTTTCTTT
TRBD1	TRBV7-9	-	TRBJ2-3	CASSHSSGQEFGADTQYF	TGTGCCAGCAGTCATTCGTCGGGACAGGAATTCGGGGCCGATACGCAGTATTTT
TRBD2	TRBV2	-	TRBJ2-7	CASIPSGGARSSYEQYF	TGTGCCAGCATCCCTAGCGGGGGGGCTAGGAGCTCCTACGAGCAGTACTTC
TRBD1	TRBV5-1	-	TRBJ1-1	CASSPTGTGGKAFF	TGCGCCAGCAGCCCAACCGGGACAGGGGGGAAAGCTTTCTTT
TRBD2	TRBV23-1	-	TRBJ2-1	CASPTSGTYNEQFF	TGCGCCAGCCCCACTAGCGGTACCTACAATGAGCAGTTCTTC
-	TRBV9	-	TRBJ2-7	CASSVAQDGNAYEQYF	TGTGCCAGCAGCGTAGCCCAGGACGGGAATGCCTACGAGCAGTACTTC
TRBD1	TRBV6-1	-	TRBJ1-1	CASSGQGLNTEAFF	TGTGCCAGCAGTGGACAGGGGCTGAACACTGAAGCTTTCTTT
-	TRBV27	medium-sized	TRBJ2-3	CASSLSATDTQYF	TGTGCCAGCAGTTTATCGGCCACAGATACGCAGTATTTT
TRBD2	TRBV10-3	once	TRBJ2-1	CAISESRASGDHNEQFF	TGTGCCATCAGTGAGTCGAGGGCTAGCGGCGACCACAATGAGCAGTTCTTC
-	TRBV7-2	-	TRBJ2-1	CASSQTGSSYNEQFF	TGTGCCAGCAGTCAGACTGGTAGCTCCTACAATGAGCAGTTCTTC
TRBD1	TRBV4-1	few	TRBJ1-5	CASSQHRGLQPQHF	TGCGCCAGCAGCCAACACAGGGGGCTCCAGCCCCAGCATTTT
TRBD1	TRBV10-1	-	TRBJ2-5	CASRGFLDRGRETQYF	TGCGCCAGCAGGGGGTTTCTTGACAGGGGGCGAGAGACCCAGTACTTC
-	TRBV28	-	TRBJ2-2	CASSLEQINTGELFF	TGTGCCAGCAGTTTAGAACAGATAAACACCGGGGAGCTGTTTTTT
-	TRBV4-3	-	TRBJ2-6	CASSQGEEGSAGANVLTF	TGCGCCAGCAGCCAAGGGGAGGAGGGTTCGGCTGGGGCCAACGTCCTGACTTTC
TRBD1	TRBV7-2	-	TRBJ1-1	CASRSTGDTEAFF	TGTGCCAGCAGAAGTACAGGGGACACTGAAGCTTTCTTT
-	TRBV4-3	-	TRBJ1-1	CASSQDRQFDSVAFF	TGCGCCAGCAGCCAAGATCGACAGTTTGATTCGGTAGCTTTCTTT
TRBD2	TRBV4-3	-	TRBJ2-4	CASSQDRGLAGGLAKNIQYF	TGCGCCAGCAGCCAAGATAGGGGACTAGCGGGGGGGCTAGCCAAAAACATTCAGTACTTC
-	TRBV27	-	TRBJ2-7	CASSLSGRGYEQYF	TGTGCCAGCAGTTTATCTGGCAGGGGCTACGAGCAGTACTTC
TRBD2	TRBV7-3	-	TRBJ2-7	CASSPSGGDHEQYF	TGTGCCAGCAGCCCCTCGGGAGGGGACCACGAGCAGTACTTC